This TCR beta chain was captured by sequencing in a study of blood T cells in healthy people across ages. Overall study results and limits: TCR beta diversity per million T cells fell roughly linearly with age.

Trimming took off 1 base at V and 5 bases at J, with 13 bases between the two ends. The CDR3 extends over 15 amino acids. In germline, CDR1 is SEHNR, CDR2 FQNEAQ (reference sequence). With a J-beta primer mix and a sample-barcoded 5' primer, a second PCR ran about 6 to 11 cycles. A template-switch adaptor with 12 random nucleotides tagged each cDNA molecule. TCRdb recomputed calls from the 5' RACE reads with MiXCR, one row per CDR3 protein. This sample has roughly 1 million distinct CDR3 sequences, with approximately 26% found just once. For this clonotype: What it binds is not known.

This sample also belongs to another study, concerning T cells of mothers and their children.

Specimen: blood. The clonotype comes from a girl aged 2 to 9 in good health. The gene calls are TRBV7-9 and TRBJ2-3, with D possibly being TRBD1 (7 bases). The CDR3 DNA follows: TGTGCCAGCAGCTTAGGTCAGGGGGGCGAAGATACGCAGTATTTT. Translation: CASSLGQGGEDTQYF.